The 32 T cell receptor beta chains in this list originate from one sample, sequenced in a study of cytomegalovirus exposure and HLA in healthy donors. PCR primers comprised 60 Vbeta and 13 Jbeta primers. Sequencing used immunoSEQ multiplex PCR; TCRdb keeps in-frame clones, though not all of them. The table has about 210,000 clones, approximately 79% seen once. Source material: PBMCs. These receptors were collected from a male donor in good health and CMV-seronegative.

The V and J genes are TRBV5-4 and TRBJ1-1, with D possibly being TRBD1 (6 bases). CDR1 and CDR2 (germline): SGHNT, YYREEE (reference sequence). The ends were cut back, 6 bases at V and 1 base at J, with 13 bases in the middle. The CDR3 is 14 residues long. The CDR3 DNA is TGTGCCAGCACCCAGGGGATACAGAACACTGAAGCTTTCTTT. Amino acids: CASTQGIQNTEAFF.

J is TRBJ2-5 and V is TRBV6-5, with a tentative D call TRBD2 (5 bases). Judging by the DNA end, TRBJ2-7 fits better; the J call may be wrong. The length of the CDR3 is 15 residues. CDR1 MNHEY and CDR2 SVGAGI come from the germline V gene. CDR3 DNA: TGTGCCAGCAAACCTCGGCCCGAGGGAACCTACGAGCAGTACTTC. Translating gives CASKPRPEGTYEQYF.

The rearrangement joins TRBV27 to TRBJ2-1, with 10 bases fitting TRBD2. Germline CDR1 MNHEY, CDR2 SMNVEV (reference sequence). The CDR3 sequence is 16 residues long. V shed 2 bases, J shed 8 bases, and the junction held 9 bases outside the gene matches. As DNA, the CDR3 is TGTGCCAGCAGTTTAGGGGCTAGCGGGAGTTTGGATGAGCAGTTCTTC. It specifies CASSLGASGSLDEQFF.

The rearrangement uses TRBV5-1 and TRBJ2-1; TRBD2 matches 7 bases. CDR1 SGHRS and CDR2 YFSETQ come from the germline V gene. The CDR3 totals 15 residues. V trimming: 1 base; J trimming: 3 bases; junction bases outside the gene matches: 4. The chain's CDR3 is CASSLKAGLYNEQFF. CDR3 nucleotides: TGCGCCAGCAGCTTGAAAGCGGGGCTCTACAATGAGCAGTTCTTC.

This chain connects TRBV6-6 to TRBJ1-2, with D tentatively TRBD1 (5 bases). This CDR3 has 13 residues. Trimming shortened V by 6 bases and J by 3 bases, and 11 bases separated the two germline ends. Germline CDR1 is MNHNY and CDR2 is SVGAGI (reference sequence). Here the CDR3 reads CASSYDRHYGYTF. The CDR3 DNA reads TGTGCCAGCAGCTATGACAGACACTATGGCTACACCTTC.

As DNA, the CDR3 is TGTGCCAGCAGCCAAACCCGTAACATCGGGACAGGGGGCGGGGAGCTGTTTTTT. Translated: CASSQTRNIGTGGGELFF. The V gene is TRBV7-3, the J gene TRBJ2-2, with 11 positions matching TRBD1. V lost 5 bases to trimming and J lost 7 bases; unmatched junction nucleotides: 15. Germline CDR1 and CDR2: SGHTA and FQGTGA. The CDR3 has 18 residues.

This chain uses TRBV4-1 with TRBJ1-1; tentative D call: TRBD1 (5 bases). CDR3 length: 17 residues. Trimming took off 3 bases at V and 4 bases at J, with 21 bases between the two ends. The V gene's germline CDR1 is MGHRA and CDR2 YSYEKL. Here the CDR3 reads CASSQGGNANLGTEAFF. CDR3 nucleotides: TGCGCCAGCAGCCAGGGGGGGAATGCCAATTTGGGCACTGAAGCTTTCTTT.

This clone showed up just a few times. The V gene is TRBV7-6, the J gene TRBJ2-7; D gene uncertain. Germline V gene sequence: CDR1 SGHVS, CDR2 FNYEAQ. This CDR3 has 15 residues. V lost 0 bases to trimming and J lost 2 bases, with 11 bases between them. CDR3 in amino acids: CASSLAGDLAYEQYF. In nucleotides, the CDR3 is TGTGCCAGCAGCTTAGCTGGTGACCTAGCCTACGAGCAGTACTTC.

This chain joins TRBV5-1 and TRBJ2-1, with 9 nucleotides matching TRBD2. CDR1 is SGHRS, CDR2 YFSETQ, per germline. V was clipped by 3 bases and J by 6 bases; unmatched bases: 7. The CDR3 has 15 residues. CDR3 coding DNA: TGCGCCAGCAGCTGGGTGACTAGCGGCCTCAATGAGCAGTTCTTC. Protein: CASSWVTSGLNEQFF.

This clone was seen once. This rearrangement joins TRBV7-8 to TRBJ2-7, with TRBD2 matching 9 bases. This CDR3 has 14 residues. CDR1 and CDR2 from the germline V gene are SGHVS and FQNEAQ. The V gene end was trimmed by 6 bases and the J gene end by 3 bases; junction bases not matched to a gene: 6. The CDR3 spells CASRLAGPHYEQYF. The CDR3 DNA is TGTGCCAGCAGACTAGCGGGCCCACACTACGAGCAGTACTTC.

The V call is TRBV5-4, the J call TRBJ1-6; 8 nucleotides line up with TRBD1. Germline V lookup: CDR1 SGHNT, CDR2 YYREEE (reference sequence). Trimming at V came to 4 bases and at J to 4 bases, leaving 10 bases not matched to a gene. This CDR3 contains 17 residues. The CDR3 protein is CASSPDPRGLYNSPLHF. Written as DNA, the CDR3 is TGTGCCAGCAGCCCCGATCCCAGGGGGCTGTATAATTCACCCCTCCACTTT.

This rearrangement joins TRBV2 to TRBJ1-1; the D is unclear. Trimming removed 4 bases from V and 10 bases from J, with 13 bases in between. The CDR3 has 12 amino acids. Per the germline V gene, CDR1 is SNHLY and CDR2 is FYNNEI. CDR3 protein: CASSVVSGGAFF. CDR3 nucleotides: TGTGCCAGCAGTGTCGTGTCTGGCGGAGCTTTCTTT. The variable domain in full, with the rest retrieved from reference TRBV2 and TRBJ1-1, is EPEVTQTPSHQVTQMGQEVILRCVPISNHLYFYWYRQILGQKVEFLVSFYNNEISEKSEIFDDQFSVERPDGSNFTLKIRSTKLEDSAMYFCASSVVSGGAFFGQGTRLTVV.

The chain couples TRBV2 to TRBJ2-1; tentatively, D is TRBD2 (6 bases). This CDR3 is built from 15 residues. Trimming removed 4 bases from V and 3 bases from J, with 13 bases in between. Germline-derived CDR1 and CDR2 are SNHLY and FYNNEI. The CDR3 here is CASSAGGNIYNEQFF. The CDR3 region has the DNA TGTGCCAGCAGTGCCGGCGGGAACATCTACAATGAGCAGTTCTTC.

This clone was seen a single time. The junction does not match germline at one end; this may be a read error. Other DNA sequences in the same sample also yield this CDR3. The chain combines TRBV7-7 with TRBJ1-1; TRBD1 might be the D (5 bases). The CDR3 runs 18 residues. Germline lookup yields CDR1 SSHAT and CDR2 FNYEAQ (reference sequence). The CDR3, as DNA: TGTGCCAGCAGCTTATATATTCTTAGACAGTTTAGGAACACCGAAGCTTTCTTT. Translating gives CASSLYILRQFRNTEAFF.

The genes are TRBV28 and TRBJ2-1; 7 nucleotides agree with TRBD1. The junction had 10 bases not matched to a gene; V was cut back by 5 bases and J by 0 bases. The germline gives CDR1 MDHEN, CDR2 SYDVKM. The CDR3 extends over 17 amino acids. The CDR3 DNA follows: TGTGCCAGCAGTACCCGACAGGGATTTTACTCCTACAATGAGCAGTTCTTC. Amino acid sequence: CASSTRQGFYSYNEQFF. Variable domain in full (rest from reference TRBV28 and TRBJ2-1): DVKVTQSSRYLVKRTGEKVFLECVQDMDHENMFWYRQDPGLGLRLIYFSYDVKMKEKGDIPEGYSVSREKKERFSLILESASTNQTSMYLCASSTRQGFYSYNEQFFGPGTRLTVL.

The V and J genes are TRBV10-3 and TRBJ2-2, with 12 bases lining up with TRBD2. Unmatched junction bases numbered 3, after V lost 4 bases and J lost 3 bases. The V gene's germline CDR1 is ENHRY and CDR2 SYGVKD. The CDR3 consists of 16 residues. The CDR3 sequence: CAISGTSGVDTGELFF. Written as DNA, the CDR3 is TGTGCCATCAGTGGGACTAGCGGGGTGGACACCGGGGAGCTGTTTTTT.

This clone was recorded only once. J is TRBJ2-5 and V is TRBV5-1; possibly TRBD1 for D (5 bases). The closer fit of TRBJ2-7 to the DNA end suggests the J call may be wrong. Germline CDR1 is SGHRS and CDR2 is YFSETQ. The CDR3 runs to 13 residues. In nucleotides, the CDR3 is TGCGCCAGCAGCTATGACAGTTCCTACGAGCAGTACTTC. Amino acid sequence: CASSYDSSYEQYF.

The genes are TRBV5-4 and TRBJ2-3; D possibly corresponds to TRBD1 (6 bases). The CDR3 runs to 14 residues. Germline loops: CDR1 SGHNT, CDR2 YYREEE (reference sequence). V lost 2 bases and J lost 3, with 10 bases in between. DNA of the CDR3: TGTGCCAGCAGCTTCCGGGACACAACAGATACGCAGTATTTT. Its translation: CASSFRDTTDTQYF.

With regard to this clone: One junction end disagrees with the germline gene, perhaps due to a read error. The chain has TRBV7-7 and TRBJ2-5, with 7 bases matching TRBD1. CDR3 length equals 16 residues. CDR1 SSHAT and CDR2 FNYEAQ come from the germline V gene (reference sequence). The CDR3 sequence is CASSLGDRLSQETQYF. Written as DNA, the CDR3 is TGTGCTAGCAGCTTAGGGGACAGATTATCCCAAGAGACCCAGTACTTC.

The chain employs TRBV4-3 and TRBJ1-3, with D possibly matching TRBD1 (5 bases). The ends were cut back, 0 bases at V and 3 bases at J, with 9 bases in the middle. Germline V gene lookup returns CDR1 LGHNA and CDR2 YSLEER. This CDR3 region has 15 residues. This chain's CDR3 is CASSQDGGVGNTIYF. The CDR3, as DNA: TGCGCCAGCAGCCAAGATGGAGGGGTTGGAAACACCATATATTTT.

The chain combines TRBV9 with TRBJ2-5, with 10 bases aligning to TRBD2. Gene TRBJ2-7 matches the end of the DNA better, so the J call may be wrong. Looked up from germline, CDR1 is SGDLS and CDR2 is YYNGEE. This CDR3 has 16 residues. In DNA form, the CDR3 reads TGTGCCAGCAGCCCTAGGGGGCTAGCGGGAGCCTACGAGCAGTACTTC. Protein sequence: CASSPRGLAGAYEQYF.

The V and J genes are TRBV9 and TRBJ1-1; 8 bases are a match to TRBD1. The CDR3 loop spans 15 amino acids. Germline V CDR1 and CDR2: SGDLS, YYNGEE. With V trimmed by 2 bases and J by 2 bases, 5 bases remained unmatched. CDR3 sequence: CASSVTGGFNTEAFF. The CDR3 region has the DNA TGTGCCAGCAGCGTCACAGGGGGATTTAACACTGAAGCTTTCTTT.

The chain recombines TRBV5-4 with TRBJ1-5; 7 positions agree with TRBD1. Germline CDR1 is SGHNT and CDR2 is YYREEE (reference sequence). CDR3 length equals 13 residues. V trimming: 4 bases; J trimming: 5 bases; junction bases outside the gene matches: 3. CDR3 loop: CASSRDRDQPQHF. In nucleotides, the CDR3 is TGTGCCAGCAGCCGGGACAGAGATCAGCCCCAGCATTTT. The whole variable domain, remainder taken from reference TRBV5-4 and TRBJ1-5, is ETGVTQSPTHLIKTRGQQVTLRCSSQSGHNTVSWYQQALGQGPQFIFQYYREEENGRGNFPPRFSGLQFPNYSSELNVNALELDDSALYLCASSRDRDQPQHFGDGTRLSIL.

The genes are TRBV6-1 and TRBJ2-5, with 8 bases fitting TRBD1. Germline values: CDR1 MNHNS, CDR2 SASEGT. There are 17 residues in the CDR3. J was trimmed by 1 base and V by 4 bases; bases with no gene match: 11. Here the CDR3 reads CASSVIRGPLVQETQYF. The CDR3 region has the DNA TGTGCCAGCAGTGTGATCAGGGGGCCATTGGTCCAAGAGACCCAGTACTTC.

The V and J genes are TRBV6-1 and TRBJ1-2; D remains ambiguous. V lost 6 bases and J lost 4, with 12 bases in between. Germline V gives CDR1 MNHNS, CDR2 SASEGT. CDR3 size: 13 residues. CDR3 in DNA: TGTGCCAGCAGACCAAAGACTCCCTATGGCTACACCTTC. This codes for CASRPKTPYGYTF.

CDR3 protein: CASSVDPAGYDEQYF. The CDR3 bases are TGTGCCAGCAGCGTAGACCCGGCAGGTTACGACGAGCAGTACTTC. V usage is TRBV9 and J usage is TRBJ2-7; D gene ambiguous. Per germline, CDR1 SGDLS and CDR2 YYNGEE. V was trimmed by 0 bases and J by 5 bases, leaving 15 bases between them. CDR3 length: 15 amino acids.

V usage is TRBV7-9 and J usage is TRBJ1-1; a possible D gene is TRBD1 (6 bases). The CDR3 contains 15 residues. Trimming took off 5 bases at V and 0 bases at J, with 13 bases between the two ends. Per germline, CDR1 SEHNR and CDR2 FQNEAQ (reference sequence). The DNA of the CDR3 is TGTGCCAGCAGCCCGTGGGGGACAATGAACACTGAAGCTTTCTTT. It is translated as CASSPWGTMNTEAFF.

The CDR3 DNA sequence: TGTGCCTGGAGTGCGCGGGCCAGGGGGGACTATGGCTACACCTTC. It yields the protein CAWSARARGDYGYTF. This rearrangement joins TRBV30 to TRBJ1-2; 7 bases match TRBD1. The CDR3 runs 15 residues. Trimming at V came to 1 base and at J to 3 bases, leaving 8 bases not matched to a gene. Germline V gene data show CDR1 as GTSNPN and CDR2 as SVGIG (reference sequence).

The chain is built from TRBV6-5 and TRBJ2-2; D is possibly TRBD1 (6 bases). The CDR3 covers 14 residues. Germline lookup yields CDR1 MNHEY and CDR2 SVGAGI. V was shortened by 2 bases and J by 7 bases, with 11 bases between the two germline ends. The CDR3 spells CASSYGGASGELFF. The CDR3 nucleotides read TGTGCCAGCAGTTACGGGGGCGCGAGCGGGGAGCTGTTTTTT.

The chain couples TRBV7-2 to TRBJ2-3; D is ambiguous. Germline V gene sequence: CDR1 SGHTA, CDR2 FQGNSA. CDR3 length equals 15 residues. Trimming removed 5 bases from V and 3 bases from J, with 15 bases in between. In DNA, the CDR3 is TGTGCCAGCAGCCACGGCGCTGAGGTAACAGATACGCAGTATTTT. Encoded protein: CASSHGAEVTDTQYF.

V gene TRBV2 combines with J gene TRBJ2-5, with a possible D match to TRBD1 (6 bases). Germline lookup yields CDR1 SNHLY and CDR2 FYNNEI. Trimming pared 4 bases from V and 6 bases from J, leaving 12 bases between. This CDR3 is built from 13 residues. CDR3 bases: TGTGCCAGCAGTGGGACAGCGGAACAGACCCAGTACTTC. This encodes CASSGTAEQTQYF.

The chain links TRBV7-9 to TRBJ1-2; 12 bases line up with TRBD1. The CDR3 covers 17 residues. Trimming took 0 bases from V and 5 from J; bases not matched to a gene: 7. From germline, CDR1 is SEHNR and CDR2 FQNEAQ (reference sequence). The CDR3 coding sequence is TGTGCCAGCAGCTTAGCCCGGGACAGGGGGCGTGGTTATGGCTACACCTTC. It specifies CASSLARDRGRGYGYTF.